The clone carrying this T cell receptor (beta chain) has more than one count but fewer than ten. The data stem from a study of blood T cell repertoires in COVID-19. The repertoire was sequenced with immunoSEQ multiplex PCR; TCRdb's copy has only in-frame clones and lacks some. The sample has 140,000 to 150,000 clones; around 90% are singletons. The sequenced sample was peripheral blood. This clonotype originated in a human donor with COVID-19, enrolled during active disease. The donor label of this sample is uncertain.

The CDR3 DNA follows: TGCGCCAGCACACGGGACAGCCATTACAATGAGCAGTTCTTC. It translates to CASTRDSHYNEQFF. V and J are TRBV5-1 and TRBJ2-1; 7 positions match TRBD1. The length of the CDR3 is 14 residues. With 6 bases clipped from V and 4 bases from J, the junction kept 7 bases outside the gene matches. Looked up from germline, CDR1 is SGHRS and CDR2 is YFSETQ.